These 30 T cell receptor beta chains were sequenced from one sample in a study of cytomegalovirus exposure and HLA in healthy donors. PCR employed 60 Vbeta and 13 Jbeta primers. Assay: immunoSEQ multiplex PCR; the TCRdb copy retains only in-frame clones and omits some. Among some 150,000 clones listed, 80% were seen once. Sequenced sample: PBMCs. These receptors all come from a woman aged 50 to 65 in good health and CMV-seronegative.

The chain joins TRBV7-2 to TRBJ2-5; perhaps TRBD1 as D (5 bases). CDR3 size: 14 residues. CDR1 SGHTA and CDR2 FQGNSA come from the germline V gene. V lost 6 bases, J lost 5 bases, and 16 bases lay in between. The CDR3 reads CASSNGQGGETQYF. CDR3 in DNA: TGTGCCAGCAGTAATGGACAAGGTGGGGAGACCCAGTACTTC.

This rearrangement joins TRBV10-2 to TRBJ1-5; 9 nucleotides line up with TRBD1. V shed 6 bases and J 5 bases; nucleotides not matched to a gene: 5. Germline-derived CDR1 and CDR2 are WSHSY and SAAADI. The CDR3 is 14 amino acids. DNA of the CDR3: TGCGCCAGCAGAAGGACAGGGGAGGATCAGCCCCAGCATTTT. It yields the protein CASRRTGEDQPQHF.

This clone appeared a single time. V usage is TRBV6-4 and J usage is TRBJ2-1, with 9 bases identical to TRBD2. After removal of 5 bases from V and 1 base from J, the junction contained 3 bases not matched to a gene. Per germline, CDR1 MRHNA and CDR2 SNTAGT. This CDR3 is 15 amino acids long. Here the CDR3 DNA reads TGTGCCAGCAGTCCAGCGGGAGGATCCTACAATGAGCAGTTCTTC. The encoded protein is CASSPAGGSYNEQFF.

The chain employs TRBV2 and TRBJ2-7; 7 nucleotides line up with TRBD2. This CDR3 contains 15 residues. Germline V CDR1 and CDR2: SNHLY, FYNNEI. J lost 3 bases, V lost 2 bases, and 7 bases had no gene match. The CDR3 reads CASSENPSGFYEQYF. CDR3 nucleotides: TGTGCCAGCAGTGAAAACCCTAGCGGATTCTACGAGCAGTACTTC.

The V and J genes are TRBV27 and TRBJ2-7; weak D call: TRBD2 (5 bases). Germline CDR1 reads MNHEY; CDR2 reads SMNVEV (reference sequence). CDR3 size: 14 residues. V was pared by 3 bases and J by 4 bases, with 13 bases between. The CDR3 DNA reads as TGTGCCAGCAGTTTGGGTGTCGGGATATACGAGCAGTACTTC. Translation gives CASSLGVGIYEQYF.

This rearrangement joins TRBV18 to TRBJ2-7; 8 bases line up with TRBD1. Germline lookup yields CDR1 KGHSH and CDR2 LQKENI. This CDR3 comprises 16 residues. The J segment lost 1 base and the V segment lost 5 bases, leaving 10 bases of the junction unmatched. CDR3 residues: CASSKTGAASSYEQYF. CDR3 DNA sequence: TGTGCCAGCTCAAAGACAGGGGCAGCCTCATCCTACGAGCAGTACTTC.

This clone was detected once. The gene calls are TRBV28 and TRBJ2-7, with 9 bases that match TRBD2. V lost 6 bases and J lost 0; bases outside the gene matches: 6. CDR3 length: 15 amino acids. Germline V CDR1 and CDR2: MDHEN, SYDVKM. The CDR3 sequence is CASSPLAGASYEQYF. The CDR3 bases are TGTGCCAGCAGCCCACTAGCGGGCGCCTCCTACGAGCAGTACTTC. Variable domain in full (rest from reference TRBV28 and TRBJ2-7): DVKVTQSSRYLVKRTGEKVFLECVQDMDHENMFWYRQDPGLGLRLIYFSYDVKMKEKGDIPEGYSVSREKKERFSLILESASTNQTSMYLCASSPLAGASYEQYFGPGTRLTVT.

V usage is TRBV28 and J usage is TRBJ1-5; D possibly corresponds to TRBD1 (5 bases). The CDR3 has 15 residues. The V end lost 6 bases, the J end lost 2 bases, and 14 bases lay between the germline ends. Germline assignment: CDR1 MDHEN and CDR2 SYDVKM. Here the CDR3 reads CASSRGDEGNQPQHF. For the CDR3, the DNA is TGTGCCAGCAGCCGGGGGGATGAGGGCAATCAGCCCCAGCATTTT.

The chain has TRBV10-3 and TRBJ1-6; 7 bases align to TRBD1. The CDR3 has 14 residues. Germline V gene data show CDR1 as ENHRY and CDR2 as SYGVKD. Trimming removed 6 bases from V and 7 bases from J; junction bases left unmatched: 6. The CDR3 region is CAISWDRENSPLHF. The DNA for the CDR3 is TGTGCCATCAGCTGGGACAGAGAGAATTCACCCCTCCACTTT.

The CDR3 loop reads CAWSVWGTGPEGANVLTF. CDR3 nucleotide sequence: TGTGCCTGGAGTGTATGGGGTACAGGGCCGGAAGGGGCCAACGTCCTGACTTTC. This chain links TRBV30 with TRBJ2-6; D perhaps matches TRBD1 (6 bases). CDR3 length equals 18 residues. Germline-derived CDR1 and CDR2 are GTSNPN and SVGIG (reference sequence). V lost 0 bases to trimming and J lost 4 bases, with 19 bases between them.

The chain uses TRBV30 and TRBJ2-7; TRBD2 might be the D (6 bases). CDR1 and CDR2 (germline): GTSNPN, SVGIG (reference sequence). Between the trimmed V and J ends, which lost 1 base and 6 bases, there was a span of 16 bases. The CDR3 sequence is 14 residues long. The CDR3 DNA sequence: TGTGCCTGGAGTGAACTAAGGGTGGGGGGCGAGCAGTACTTC. Amino acid sequence: CAWSELRVGGEQYF. Full variable domain (outside the CDR3, taken from reference TRBV30 and TRBJ2-7): SQTIHQWPATLVQPVGSPLSLECTVEGTSNPNLYWYRQAAGRGLQLLFYSVGIGQISSEVPQNLSASRPQDRQFILSSKKLLLSDSGFYLCAWSELRVGGEQYFGPGTRLTVT.

V is TRBV5-4 and J is TRBJ2-5, with 9 bases fitting TRBD2. Germline CDR1 is SGHNT and CDR2 is YYREEE (reference sequence). The length of the CDR3 is 16 residues. With 0 bases clipped from V and 2 bases from J, the junction kept 5 bases outside the gene matches. The CDR3 region has the DNA TGTGCCAGCAGCTTGGTGGCTAGCGGGATGCAAGAGACCCAGTACTTC. This encodes CASSLVASGMQETQYF. The entire variable domain, with the rest obtained from reference TRBV5-4 and TRBJ2-5, is as follows: ETGVTQSPTHLIKTRGQQVTLRCSSQSGHNTVSWYQQALGQGPQFIFQYYREEENGRGNFPPRFSGLQFPNYSSELNVNALELDDSALYLCASSLVASGMQETQYFGPGTRLLVL.

The chain links TRBV7-3 to TRBJ1-2, with D possibly being TRBD1 (6 bases). This CDR3 comprises 13 residues. From germline, CDR1 is SGHTA and CDR2 FQGTGA. V gave up 5 bases and J gave up 7 bases, with 14 bases separating them. This CDR3 reads CASSLGSGAGYTF. CDR3 coding DNA: TGTGCCAGCAGCCTGGGATCAGGGGCTGGCTACACCTTC.

The genes are TRBV27 and TRBJ2-1; TRBD1 is a possible D gene (5 bases). Trimming removed 0 bases from V and 3 bases from J, with 15 bases in between. There are 17 residues in the CDR3. Germline V gene data show CDR1 as MNHEY and CDR2 as SMNVEV (reference sequence). This chain's CDR3 is CASSLSSRGWVYNEQFF. In DNA, the CDR3 is TGTGCCAGCAGTTTATCTAGTAGGGGTTGGGTCTACAATGAGCAGTTCTTC.

The chain links TRBV29-1 to TRBJ1-2, with a tentative D call TRBD1 (6 bases). CDR3 size: 11 residues. V was clipped by 4 bases and J by 10 bases, with 13 bases between them. Germline V gene sequence: CDR1 SQVTM, CDR2 ANQGSEA. CDR3 in amino acids: CSVGTGSIYTF. The CDR3 nucleotides read TGCAGCGTTGGAACAGGGTCTATCTACACCTTC.

The rearrangement joins TRBV28 to TRBJ2-7, with a tentative D call TRBD1 (5 bases). V lost 0 bases, J lost 11 bases, and 14 bases lay in between. CDR1 is MDHEN and CDR2 is SYDVKM in the germline V gene. The CDR3 spans 13 residues. The CDR3: CASSLWGIGQEYF. The CDR3 DNA reads TGTGCCAGCAGTTTATGGGGGATTGGACAAGAGTACTTC.

The CDR3 nucleotides are TGTGCCAGCTCACCAGGGAGAGATCAGCCCCAGCATTTT. Its protein is CASSPGRDQPQHF. J is TRBJ1-5 and V is TRBV18; D remains unclear. Trimming removed 2 bases at V and 5 bases at J, with 7 bases between. The CDR3 has 13 residues. Germline V CDR1 and CDR2: KGHSH, LQKENI.

The chain joins TRBV6-5 to TRBJ2-1; the D gene is possibly TRBD1 (5 bases). Trimming took off 10 bases at V and 1 base at J, with 14 bases between the two ends. Germline CDR1 reads MNHEY; CDR2 reads SVGAGI. CDR3 size: 14 residues. The CDR3 DNA sequence: TGTGCCACCCACCAGCGACAGTCCTACAATGAGCAGTTCTTC. Protein sequence: CATHQRQSYNEQFF.

V and J are TRBV7-2 and TRBJ2-5; 8 nucleotides agree with TRBD1. This CDR3 contains 14 residues. Trimming cost V 3 bases and J 5 bases; bases outside gene matches: 5. In germline, CDR1 is SGHTA, CDR2 FQGNSA. CDR3 DNA: TGTGCCAGCAGCTTCGGACAGGGTGGCGAGACCCAGTACTTC. Translated, it gives CASSFGQGGETQYF.

The rearrangement links TRBV5-4 to TRBJ2-5, with 8 bases lining up with TRBD2. The J call could be wrong; TRBJ2-7 is a better fit for the DNA end. Per the germline V gene, CDR1 is SGHNT and CDR2 is YYREEE (reference sequence). CDR3 length equals 15 residues. CDR3: CASSLLSGSPYEQYF. In nucleotides, the CDR3 is TGTGCCAGCAGCTTGCTAAGCGGGAGCCCCTACGAGCAGTACTTC.

J is TRBJ1-4 and V is TRBV6-6, with 10 positions matching TRBD1. The trim removed 2 bases at V and 8 bases at J, leaving 5 bases unmatched. CDR1 is MNHNY and CDR2 is SVGAGI in the germline V gene (reference sequence). The CDR3 contains 15 residues. The CDR3 region is CASSYRQGAGEKLFF. As DNA, the CDR3 is TGTGCCAGCAGTTACAGACAGGGGGCAGGGGAAAAACTGTTTTTT.

V and J are TRBV28 and TRBJ2-1; 9 bases are a match to TRBD2. J was trimmed by 9 bases and V by 5 bases; bases with no gene match: 17. Germline V gene sequence: CDR1 MDHEN, CDR2 SYDVKM. The CDR3 covers 17 residues. CDR3 DNA sequence: TGTGCCAGCAGTCCGCTGGGTAGCGGGGGCGCTTTAGTTGAGCAGTTCTTC. Translating it yields CASSPLGSGGALVEQFF.

The V gene is TRBV28, the J gene TRBJ2-7, with 8 bases aligning to TRBD1. Germline V gives CDR1 MDHEN, CDR2 SYDVKM. V was pared by 5 bases and J by 5 bases, with 5 bases of the junction left unmatched. The CDR3 sequence is 13 residues long. In nucleotides, the CDR3 is TGTGCCAGCAGTGCAACAGGGGGGCACGAGCAGTACTTC. Its translation: CASSATGGHEQYF.

This chain links TRBV5-1 with TRBJ1-5; D gene uncertain. Germline CDR1 SGHRS, CDR2 YFSETQ. This CDR3 contains 13 residues. V shed 5 bases and J shed 6 bases, with 12 bases lying between them. CDR3 nucleotide sequence: TGCGCCAGCAGTACCTTTATCGGTCAGCCCCAGCATTTT. Protein product: CASSTFIGQPQHF.

The gene calls are TRBV19 and TRBJ1-1, with a tentative D call TRBD1 (6 bases). The germline V gene encodes CDR1 LNHDA and CDR2 SQIVND (reference sequence). Between the trimmed V and J ends, which lost 0 bases and 7 bases, there was a span of 15 bases. The CDR3 contains 15 residues. The CDR3 here is CASSIERTVKSEAFF. CDR3 nucleotides: TGTGCCAGTAGTATAGAAAGGACAGTAAAGAGTGAAGCTTTCTTT.

The CDR3 nucleotides read TGTGCCAGTTGCGGAAACAAAAACATTCAGTACTTC. Protein product: CASCGNKNIQYF. The chain recombines TRBV19 with TRBJ2-4; D gene ambiguous. V was clipped by 8 bases and J by 3 bases, with 8 bases between them. CDR1 is LNHDA, CDR2 SQIVND, per germline (reference sequence). There are 12 residues in the CDR3.

The chain recombines TRBV9 with TRBJ2-5; 7 bases fit TRBD1. The junction had 1 base not matched to a gene; V was cut back by 3 bases and J by 2 bases. This CDR3 spans 13 amino acids. From germline, CDR1 is SGDLS and CDR2 YYNGEE. The CDR3 DNA follows: TGTGCCAGCAGCGGGGACAGACAAGAGACCCAGTACTTC. Its translation: CASSGDRQETQYF.

V usage is TRBV19 and J usage is TRBJ1-6, with D tentatively TRBD1 (6 bases). Germline assignment: CDR1 LNHDA and CDR2 SQIVND (reference sequence). This CDR3 is 15 amino acids long. V gave up 6 bases and J gave up 7 bases, with 16 bases separating them. CDR3 in amino acids: CASSLLQGLNSPLHF. CDR3 DNA: TGTGCCAGTAGCCTTTTACAGGGCTTGAATTCACCCCTCCACTTT.

This sequence joins TRBV4-3 and TRBJ2-3, with TRBD1 identical over 7 bases. This CDR3 comprises 17 residues. Germline V gene data show CDR1 as LGHNA and CDR2 as YSLEER. Trimming took 4 bases from V and 0 from J; bases not matched to a gene: 10. The CDR3 region is CASSPSSGQRSTDTQYF. The DNA of the CDR3 is TGCGCCAGCAGCCCCTCCTCGGGACAGAGAAGCACAGATACGCAGTATTTT.

The rearrangement joins TRBV5-4 to TRBJ2-3; possible D gene TRBD1, 6 bases. V was shortened by 3 bases and J by 6 bases, with 11 bases between the two germline ends. The germline V gene encodes CDR1 SGHNT and CDR2 YYREEE (reference sequence). The CDR3 extends over 13 amino acids. The DNA for the CDR3 is TGTGCCAGCAGCTCAACAGGGCCCGATACGCAGTATTTT. As protein: CASSSTGPDTQYF.